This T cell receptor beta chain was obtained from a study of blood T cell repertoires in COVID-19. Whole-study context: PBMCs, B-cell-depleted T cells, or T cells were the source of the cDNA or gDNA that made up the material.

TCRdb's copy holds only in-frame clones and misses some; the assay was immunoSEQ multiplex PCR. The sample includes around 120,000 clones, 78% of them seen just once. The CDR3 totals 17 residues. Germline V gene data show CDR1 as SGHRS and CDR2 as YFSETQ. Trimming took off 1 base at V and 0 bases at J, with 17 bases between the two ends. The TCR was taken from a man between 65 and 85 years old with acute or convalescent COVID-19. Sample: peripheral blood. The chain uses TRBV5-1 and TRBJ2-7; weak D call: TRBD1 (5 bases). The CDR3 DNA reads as TGCGCCAGCAGCTTGTTTGGTTCGACAGCAAGCTCCTACGAGCAGTACTTC. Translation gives CASSLFGSTASSYEQYF.